The 22 T cell receptor beta chains given below trace back to one sample, sequenced in a study of beta chain features in type 1 diabetes. Regarding the study as a whole: All four CD4+ subsets of Type 1 diabetes patients contained TCRB CDR3s that were moderately but significantly shorter.

Antigen specificity for these receptors is unknown. All of the isolated RNA was reverse transcribed, so expressed TCRB transcripts were sequenced. Libraries were prepared by immunoSEQ multiplex PCR; TCRdb keeps only in-frame clonotypes and omits some of them. The sample carries about 300,000 clones, about 13% recorded once. Sequenced input: naive CD4+ T cells from blood. These receptors were collected from a woman under 30 with type 1 diabetes.

J is TRBJ1-5 and V is TRBV7-2, with TRBD1 as a possible D gene (6 bases). Trimming cost V 6 bases and J 5 bases, with 14 bases left between them. Germline CDR1 is SGHTA and CDR2 is FQGNSA. The CDR3 covers 14 residues. The chain's CDR3 is CASRLTGSDQPQHF. CDR3 coding DNA: TGTGCCAGCAGGCTCACAGGGTCGGATCAGCCCCAGCATTTT.

Only a few counts were recorded for this clone. The chain couples TRBV23-1 to TRBJ1-1; unclear D gene. TRBV23-1 is given ORF status, its function remaining uncertain. With 7 bases removed from V and 4 bases from J, the gap between germline ends came to 19 bases. The CDR3 runs to 15 residues. The CDR3 reads CASTHRAGKGTEAFF. The DNA of the CDR3 is TGCGCCAGCACCCACCGGGCCGGGAAGGGCACTGAAGCTTTCTTT.

In its sample, this clone was seen a few times. The rearrangement uses TRBV6-5 and TRBJ2-3; 9 bases align to TRBD1. The CDR3 extends over 15 amino acids. The germline V gene has CDR1 MNHEY and CDR2 SVGAGI. With 2 bases clipped from V and 2 bases from J, the junction kept 2 bases outside the gene matches. The CDR3 sequence is CASSYGTGHTDTQYF. CDR3 sequence (DNA): TGTGCCAGCAGTTACGGGACAGGGCACACAGATACGCAGTATTTT.

This clone was counted between two and nine times. This chain links TRBV9 with TRBJ2-3; D ambiguous. CDR1 is SGDLS, CDR2 YYNGEE, per germline. V was trimmed by 0 bases and J by 5 bases, leaving 4 bases between them. This CDR3 has 12 amino acids. CDR3 nucleotides: TGTGCCAGCAGCGTAGGGCTAGATACGCAGTATTTT. This translates into CASSVGLDTQYF.

A few counts support this clone. V and J are TRBV10-3 and TRBJ2-7; D perhaps matches TRBD2 (5 bases). The CDR3 sequence is 18 residues long. Germline CDR1 and CDR2: ENHRY and SYGVKD. V dropped 0 bases and J dropped 5 bases, with 23 bases sitting between them. This chain's CDR3 is CAISESEALRLPRNEQYF. CDR3 sequence (DNA): TGTGCCATCAGTGAGTCGGAGGCCCTCCGGCTACCCCGGAACGAGCAGTACTTC.

This clone occurred a few times. The rearrangement uses TRBV11-2 and TRBJ2-7; D call uncertain. With 3 bases removed from V and 4 bases from J, the gap between germline ends came to 4 bases. CDR1 is SGHAT and CDR2 is FQNNGV in the germline V gene. The CDR3 extends over 11 amino acids. The CDR3 sequence: CASSFEYEQYF. As DNA, the CDR3 is TGTGCCAGCAGCTTTGAGTACGAGCAGTACTTC.

The rearrangement links TRBV5-1 to TRBJ2-5, with D perhaps TRBD2 (6 bases). Germline V gene sequence: CDR1 SGHRS, CDR2 YFSETQ. The ends were cut back, 4 bases at V and 1 base at J, with 11 bases in the middle. This CDR3 is built from 14 residues. The CDR3 nucleotides are TGCGCCAGCAGCCGTAACGGGGGCCAAGAGACCCAGTACTTC. It is translated as CASSRNGGQETQYF.

The chain carries TRBV6-6 and TRBJ2-6; D uncertain. This CDR3 has 15 residues. The V gene lost 5 bases and the J gene lost 0 bases, with 8 bases spanning the gap. Germline V gene sequence: CDR1 MNHNY, CDR2 SVGAGI (reference sequence). The CDR3 protein is CASSTRYSGANVLTF. As DNA, the CDR3 is TGTGCCAGCAGTACTCGTTACTCTGGGGCCAACGTCCTGACTTTC.

The V and J genes are TRBV5-4 and TRBJ2-1, with 7 positions matching TRBD1. The germline V gene encodes CDR1 SGHNT and CDR2 YYREEE (reference sequence). The V segment lost 4 bases and the J segment 4 bases; nucleotides outside the gene matches: 5. The CDR3 runs to 14 residues. The CDR3 loop is CASSRGGGYNEQFF. The CDR3 nucleotides are TGTGCCAGCAGCCGAGGGGGCGGGTACAATGAGCAGTTCTTC.

This chain joins TRBV11-3 and TRBJ2-3; D might be TRBD1 (5 bases). The CDR3 spans 12 residues. Between the trimmed V and J ends, which lost 5 bases and 4 bases, there was a span of 7 bases. From germline, CDR1 is SGHNT and CDR2 YENEEA. Here the CDR3 reads CASSQTADTQYF. Written as DNA, the CDR3 is TGTGCCAGCAGCCAGACAGCAGATACGCAGTATTTT.

The chain is built from TRBV29-1 and TRBJ2-1; no definite D call. The CDR3 is 14 amino acids. Germline lookup yields CDR1 SQVTM and CDR2 ANQGSEA. V shed 3 bases and J shed 4 bases, with 13 bases lying between them. The CDR3 region has the DNA TGCAGCGTTGATCTATTCGATAGATACAATGAGCAGTTCTTC. Its protein product is CSVDLFDRYNEQFF.

This clone was picked up a small number of times. The chain joins TRBV5-6 to TRBJ2-7; 8 nucleotides align to TRBD2. Germline CDR1 SGHDT, CDR2 YYEEEE. CDR3 length: 14 amino acids. The V gene end was trimmed by 1 base and the J gene end by 3 bases; junction bases not matched to a gene: 3. The CDR3, as DNA: TGTGCCAGCAGCTTGAGCGGGAGATACTACGAGCAGTACGTC. It translates to CASSLSGRYYEQYV.

The V call is TRBV7-3, the J call TRBJ2-2; 7 bases match TRBD2. CDR3 length equals 15 residues. Germline trimming cut 8 bases from V and 0 bases from J; bases unmatched to any gene: 6. Germline V gene sequence: CDR1 SGHTA, CDR2 FQGTGA. The CDR3 spells CASGGGESNTGELFF. The CDR3 DNA reads as TGTGCCAGCGGTGGGGGGGAGTCGAACACCGGGGAGCTGTTTTTT.

The sample holds a few counts of this clone. The chain is built from TRBV10-3 and TRBJ2-5; 8 nucleotides align to TRBD1. The CDR3 has 14 residues. The ends lost 6 bases at V and 5 bases at J; junction bases unmatched: 8. Per the germline V gene, CDR1 is ENHRY and CDR2 is SYGVKD. CDR3 in DNA: TGTGCCATCAGCGGGCAGGGGGCATGGGAGACCCAGTACTTC. Its protein product is CAISGQGAWETQYF.

This rearrangement joins TRBV28 to TRBJ2-7, with TRBD2 matching over 9 bases. V trimming: 2 bases; J trimming: 1 base; junction bases outside the gene matches: 3. The germline CDR1 and CDR2 sequences are MDHEN and SYDVKM. This CDR3 has 15 residues. In DNA form, the CDR3 reads TGTGCCAGCAGTTTAGGGCTAGCGGGATCCTACGAGCAGTACGTC. Translated: CASSLGLAGSYEQYV.

This clone was observed a few times. This chain connects TRBV19 to TRBJ2-7; possibly TRBD1 for D (5 bases). V lost 6 bases to trimming and J lost 1 base, with 13 bases between them. The CDR3 has 14 amino acids. The germline CDR1 and CDR2 sequences are LNHDA and SQIVND (reference sequence). The CDR3 DNA reads TGTGCCAGTAGCCACTGGAGACAGTCCTACGAGCAGTACTTC. Protein sequence: CASSHWRQSYEQYF. The full variable domain, with the rest looked up from reference TRBV19 and TRBJ2-7, is DGGITQSPKYLFRKEGQNVTLSCEQNLNHDAMYWYRQDPGQGLRLIYYSQIVNDFQKGDIAEGYSVSREKKESFPLTVTSAQKNPTAFYLCASSHWRQSYEQYFGPGTRLTVT.

The chain joins TRBV7-2 to TRBJ2-5; 15 positions agree with TRBD2. CDR3 length: 17 amino acids. Germline lookup yields CDR1 SGHTA and CDR2 FQGNSA. V was pared by 5 bases and J by 5 bases, with 9 bases of the junction left unmatched. This CDR3 is CASSPRTSGRAGETQYF. The CDR3 nucleotides are TGTGCCAGCAGCCCCCGGACTAGCGGGAGGGCCGGGGAGACCCAGTACTTC.

This clone has more than one count but fewer than ten. The V gene is TRBV27, the J gene TRBJ2-3, with 8 bases identical to TRBD2. From germline, CDR1 is MNHEY and CDR2 SMNVEV (reference sequence). V was pared by 1 base and J by 5 bases, with 8 bases of the junction left unmatched. The CDR3 extends over 16 amino acids. Here the CDR3 reads CASSLWSGGPQDTQYF. DNA for the CDR3: TGTGCCAGCAGTTTATGGTCGGGAGGGCCTCAAGATACGCAGTATTTT.

The chain has TRBV19 and TRBJ2-2; 11 bases line up with TRBD2. Germline CDR1 reads LNHDA; CDR2 reads SQIVND (reference sequence). V lost 7 bases, J lost 5 bases, and 6 bases stayed unmatched. The CDR3 runs to 15 residues. The CDR3, as DNA: TGTGCCAGTAAGGCTAGCGGGAGGATTACCGGGGAGCTGTTTTTT. It translates to CASKASGRITGELFF. Using reference TRBV19 and TRBJ2-2 for the parts outside the CDR3, the full variable domain is DGGITQSPKYLFRKEGQNVTLSCEQNLNHDAMYWYRQDPGQGLRLIYYSQIVNDFQKGDIAEGYSVSREKKESFPLTVTSAQKNPTAFYLCASKASGRITGELFFGEGSRLTVL.

This clone was observed a few times. The chain joins TRBV7-8 to TRBJ2-1; TRBD2 matches at 13 bases. The germline V gene encodes CDR1 SGHVS and CDR2 FQNEAQ. Trimming cost V 6 bases and J 7 bases; bases outside gene matches: 3. The CDR3 spans 14 residues. CDR3 coding DNA: TGTGCCAGCAGACTAGCGGGAGGGAGTAATGAGCAGTTCTTC. It encodes CASRLAGGSNEQFF.

Comment on this clone: At the DNA level, this CDR3 is encoded by other sequences in the same sample as well. The chain is built from TRBV18 and TRBJ2-3, with D maybe TRBD1 (6 bases). The CDR3 length is 14 residues. Germline assignment: CDR1 KGHSH and CDR2 LQKENI. V was cut by 3 bases and J by 3 bases, with 10 bases left in between. CDR3 loop: CASSPQGPTDTQYF. The CDR3 bases are TGTGCCAGCTCACCCCAGGGGCCGACAGATACGCAGTATTTT.

This clone was seen more than once but under ten times. This rearrangement joins TRBV6-6 to TRBJ1-5, with TRBD1 identical over 9 bases. The V gene's germline CDR1 is MNHNY and CDR2 SVGAGI (reference sequence). After removal of 6 bases from V and 6 bases from J, the junction contained 0 bases not matched to a gene. The CDR3 sequence is 12 residues long. CDR3 DNA: TGTGCCAGCAGACAGGGGGCTCAGCCCCAGCATTTT. It is translated as CASRQGAQPQHF.